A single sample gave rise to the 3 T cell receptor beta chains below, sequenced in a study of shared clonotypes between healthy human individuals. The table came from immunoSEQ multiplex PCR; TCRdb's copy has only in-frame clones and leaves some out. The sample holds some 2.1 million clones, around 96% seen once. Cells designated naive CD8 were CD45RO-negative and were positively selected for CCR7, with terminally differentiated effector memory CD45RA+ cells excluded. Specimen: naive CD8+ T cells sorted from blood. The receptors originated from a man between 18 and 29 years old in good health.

The CDR3 protein is CASSQDVGTGGYEQYF. The CDR3 DNA is TGTGCCAGCAGCCAAGATGTAGGGACAGGGGGCTACGAGCAGTACTTC. This chain connects TRBV4-2 to TRBJ2-7; TRBD1 agrees at 11 bases. The CDR3 has 16 amino acids. Germline V gives CDR1 LGHNA, CDR2 YNFKEQ. V lost 0 bases to trimming and J lost 3 bases; unmatched junction nucleotides: 4.

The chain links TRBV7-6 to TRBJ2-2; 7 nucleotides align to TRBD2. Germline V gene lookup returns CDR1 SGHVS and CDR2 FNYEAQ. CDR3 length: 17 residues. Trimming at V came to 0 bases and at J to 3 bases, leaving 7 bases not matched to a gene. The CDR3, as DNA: TGTGCCAGCAGCTTAGCGAATCTAGCGGCCTACACCGGGGAGCTGTTTTTT. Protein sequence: CASSLANLAAYTGELFF. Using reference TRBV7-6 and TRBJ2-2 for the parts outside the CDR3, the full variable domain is GAGVSQSPRYKVTKRGQDVALRCDPISGHVSLYWYRQALGQGPEFLTYFNYEAQQDKSGLPNDRFSAERPEGSISTLTIQRTEQRDSAMYRCASSLANLAAYTGELFFGEGSRLTVL.

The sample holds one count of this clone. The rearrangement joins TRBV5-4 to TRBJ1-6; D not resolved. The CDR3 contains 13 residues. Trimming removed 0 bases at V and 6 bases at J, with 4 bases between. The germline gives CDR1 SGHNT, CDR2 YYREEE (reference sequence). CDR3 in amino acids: CASSLAPNSPLHF. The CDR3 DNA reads TGTGCCAGCAGCTTGGCCCCTAATTCACCCCTCCACTTT.